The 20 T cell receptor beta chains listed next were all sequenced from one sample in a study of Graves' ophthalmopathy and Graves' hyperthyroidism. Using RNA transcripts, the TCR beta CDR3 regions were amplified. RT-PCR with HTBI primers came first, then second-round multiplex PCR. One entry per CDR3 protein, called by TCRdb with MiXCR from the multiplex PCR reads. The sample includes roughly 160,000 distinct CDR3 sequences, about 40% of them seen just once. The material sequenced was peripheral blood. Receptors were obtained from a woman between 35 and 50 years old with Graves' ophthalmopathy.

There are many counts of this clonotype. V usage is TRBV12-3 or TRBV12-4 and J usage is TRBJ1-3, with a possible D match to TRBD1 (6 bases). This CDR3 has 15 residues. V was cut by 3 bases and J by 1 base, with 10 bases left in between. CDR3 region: CASSLWGRSGNTIYF. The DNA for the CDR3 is TGTGCCAGCAGTTTGTGGGGGCGGTCTGGAAACACCATATATTTT.

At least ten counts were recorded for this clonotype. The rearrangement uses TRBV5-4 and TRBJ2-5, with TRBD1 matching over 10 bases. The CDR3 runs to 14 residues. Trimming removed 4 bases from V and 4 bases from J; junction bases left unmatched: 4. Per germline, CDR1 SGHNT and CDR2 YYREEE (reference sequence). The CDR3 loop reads CASSRQGAGETQYF. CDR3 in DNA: TGTGCCAGCAGCAGACAGGGGGCCGGAGAGACCCAGTACTTC.

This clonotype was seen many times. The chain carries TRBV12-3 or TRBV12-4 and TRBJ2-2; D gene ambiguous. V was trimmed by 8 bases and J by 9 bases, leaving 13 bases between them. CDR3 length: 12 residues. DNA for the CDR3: TGTGCCAGCCTCTCGCGGCAAAGGGAGCTGTTTTTT. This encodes CASLSRQRELFF.

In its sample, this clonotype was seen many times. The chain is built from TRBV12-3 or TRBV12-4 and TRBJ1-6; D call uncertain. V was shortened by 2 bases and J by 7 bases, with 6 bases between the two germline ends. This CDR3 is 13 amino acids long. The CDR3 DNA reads TGTGCCAGCAGTTTAAACAGAAATTCACCCCTCCACTTT. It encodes CASSLNRNSPLHF.

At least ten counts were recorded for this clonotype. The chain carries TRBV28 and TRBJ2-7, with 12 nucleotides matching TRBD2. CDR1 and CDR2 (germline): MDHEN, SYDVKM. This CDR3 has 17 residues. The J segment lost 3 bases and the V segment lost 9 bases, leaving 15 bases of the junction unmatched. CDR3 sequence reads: CASVDSLTSGRNYEQYF. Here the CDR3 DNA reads TGTGCCAGTGTTGATTCCCTGACTAGCGGGAGAAACTACGAGCAGTACTTC.

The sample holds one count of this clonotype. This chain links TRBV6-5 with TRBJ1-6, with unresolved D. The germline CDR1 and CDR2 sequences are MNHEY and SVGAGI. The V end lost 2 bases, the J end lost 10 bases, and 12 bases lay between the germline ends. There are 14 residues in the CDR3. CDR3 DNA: TGTGCCAGCAGTTACAAAGGGAGGATCTCACCCCTCCACTTT. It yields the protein CASSYKGRISPLHF.

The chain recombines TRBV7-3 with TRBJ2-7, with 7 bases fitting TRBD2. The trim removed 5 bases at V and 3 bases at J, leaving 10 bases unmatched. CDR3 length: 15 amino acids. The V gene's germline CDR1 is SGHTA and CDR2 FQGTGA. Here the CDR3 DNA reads TGTGCCAGCAGCACAAGTACTAGCGCAATCTACGAGCAGTACTTC. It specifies CASSTSTSAIYEQYF.

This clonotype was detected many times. The CDR3 DNA follows: TGTGCCAGCACTTGGACAGACTCCTACGAGCAGTACTTC. It encodes CASTWTDSYEQYF. The V and J genes are TRBV2 and TRBJ2-7; a weak D match, TRBD1 (6 bases). Germline values: CDR1 SNHLY, CDR2 FYNNEI. This CDR3 comprises 13 residues. Trimming pared 7 bases from V and 0 bases from J, leaving 10 bases between.

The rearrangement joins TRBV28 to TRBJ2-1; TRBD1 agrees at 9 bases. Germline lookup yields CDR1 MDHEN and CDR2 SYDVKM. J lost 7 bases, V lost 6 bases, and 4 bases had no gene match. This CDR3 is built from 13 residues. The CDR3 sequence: CASRGQGGNEQFF. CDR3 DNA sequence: TGTGCCAGCAGGGGACAGGGCGGGAATGAGCAGTTCTTC.

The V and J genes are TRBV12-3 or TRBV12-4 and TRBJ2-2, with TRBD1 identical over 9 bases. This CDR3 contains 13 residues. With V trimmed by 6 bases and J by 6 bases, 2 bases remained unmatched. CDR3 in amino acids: CASRRDRAGELFF. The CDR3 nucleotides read TGTGCCAGCAGACGGGACAGGGCCGGGGAGCTGTTTTTT.

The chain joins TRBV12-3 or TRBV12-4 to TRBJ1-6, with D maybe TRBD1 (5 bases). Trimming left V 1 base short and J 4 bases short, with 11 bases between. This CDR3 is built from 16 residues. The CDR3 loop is CASSLGSRVYNSPLHF. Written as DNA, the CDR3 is TGTGCCAGCAGTTTAGGGTCCAGGGTATATAATTCACCCCTCCACTTT.

CDR3 bases: TGCAGCGTTGGAGCGGGGAAGGAGCAGTACTTC. It is translated as CSVGAGKEQYF. This chain links TRBV29-1 with TRBJ2-7; TRBD2 matches 7 bases. The junction had 4 bases not matched to a gene; V was cut back by 4 bases and J by 7 bases. The CDR3 runs to 11 residues. Germline CDR1 is SQVTM and CDR2 is ANQGSEA.

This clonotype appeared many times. This chain's CDR3 is CASSPDGAFF. In DNA, the CDR3 is TGTGCCAGCAGCCCCGACGGGGCTTTCTTT. The V call is TRBV7-9, the J call TRBJ1-1; D uncertain. The CDR3 totals 10 residues. Germline V CDR1 and CDR2: SEHNR, FQNEAQ (reference sequence). Trimming took 5 bases from V and 11 from J, leaving 9 bases between them.

This CDR3 reads CASSSDRIYGYTF. The CDR3 bases are TGTGCCAGTAGTAGCGACAGAATTTATGGCTACACCTTC. The J gene is TRBJ1-2, the V gene TRBV19, with a weak D call TRBD1 (5 bases). This CDR3 region has 13 residues. Germline values: CDR1 LNHDA, CDR2 SQIVND (reference sequence). The V and J ends lost 4 bases and 5 bases respectively, with 11 bases between them.

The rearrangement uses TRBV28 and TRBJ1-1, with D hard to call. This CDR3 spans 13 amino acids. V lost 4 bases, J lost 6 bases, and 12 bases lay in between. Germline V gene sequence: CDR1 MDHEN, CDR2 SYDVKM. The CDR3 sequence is CASSSRGGSEAFF. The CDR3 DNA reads TGTGCCAGCAGTTCCCGCGGTGGGTCTGAAGCTTTCTTT.

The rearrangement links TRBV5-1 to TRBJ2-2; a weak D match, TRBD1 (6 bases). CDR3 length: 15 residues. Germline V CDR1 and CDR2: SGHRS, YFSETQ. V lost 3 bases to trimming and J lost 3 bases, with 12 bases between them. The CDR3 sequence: CASSSQGLDTGELFF. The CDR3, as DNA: TGCGCCAGCAGCTCCCAGGGGTTGGACACCGGGGAGCTGTTTTTT.

The CDR3 nucleotides read TGTGCCAGCAGTTACTCTACCAGAATCTATGGCTACACCTTC. This gives the protein CASSYSTRIYGYTF. The gene calls are TRBV6-2 or TRBV6-3 and TRBJ1-2; D not resolved. Germline V gene sequence: CDR1 MNHEY, CDR2 SVGEGT. V lost 0 bases, J lost 4 bases, and 9 bases lay in between. The CDR3 loop spans 14 amino acids.

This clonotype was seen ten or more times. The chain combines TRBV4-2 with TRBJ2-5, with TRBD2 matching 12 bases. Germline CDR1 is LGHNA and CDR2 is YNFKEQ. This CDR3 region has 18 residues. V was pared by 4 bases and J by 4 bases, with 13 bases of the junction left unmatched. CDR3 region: CASSPRTSGALGGETQYF. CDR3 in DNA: TGTGCCAGCAGCCCGAGGACTAGCGGGGCCTTGGGGGGAGAGACCCAGTACTTC.

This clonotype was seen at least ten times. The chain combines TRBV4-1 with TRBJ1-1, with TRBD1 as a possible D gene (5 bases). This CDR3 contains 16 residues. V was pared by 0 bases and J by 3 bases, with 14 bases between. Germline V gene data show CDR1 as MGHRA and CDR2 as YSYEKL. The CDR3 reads CASSQDPRGGYTEAFF. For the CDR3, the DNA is TGCGCCAGCAGCCAAGATCCCCGGGGGGGGTACACTGAAGCTTTCTTT.

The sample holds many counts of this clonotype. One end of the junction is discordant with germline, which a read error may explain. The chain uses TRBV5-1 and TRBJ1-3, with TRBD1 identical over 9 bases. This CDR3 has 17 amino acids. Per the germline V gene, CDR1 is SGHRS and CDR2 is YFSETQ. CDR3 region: CASSSNPGQGSGTTIYF. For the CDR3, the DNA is TGCGCCAGCAGCTCAAACCCGGGACAGGGTTCTGGAACCACCATATATTTT.